This paragraph covers one TCR beta chain sequence. Its antigen remains unidentified. Just one base apart from a much larger clone, this may be a read error. Germline V gives CDR1 MDHEN, CDR2 SYDVKM. This CDR3 contains 14 residues. This sample stems from a study of T cells in Graves' hyperthyroidism and ophthalmopathy. Points from the study as a whole: Ophthalmopathy, as predicted by the model, came a median about six months after the prediction. Most thyroid clonotypes expanded above 0.001 appeared in blood too.

There were TCR beta CDR3 regions amplified from RNA transcripts. An initial round of RT-PCR targeting the TCR CDR3 relied on the HTBI primer set. One entry per CDR3 protein results from TCRdb running MiXCR on the multiplex PCR reads. The table lists some 620,000 distinct CDR3 sequences, about 17% of them singletons, with 3.8% in the top ten. The definition of stable Graves' hyperthyroidism was no ophthalmopathy progression within 18 months. Sequencing input: blood. This TCR was sampled from a woman younger than 45 with Graves' hyperthyroidism. The rearrangement links TRBV28 to TRBJ2-2, with 9 positions matching TRBD2. The CDR3 reads CVSSSGLASNELFF. The CDR3 bases are TGTGTCAGCAGTTCGGGACTAGCCTCCAACGAGCTGTTTTTT.